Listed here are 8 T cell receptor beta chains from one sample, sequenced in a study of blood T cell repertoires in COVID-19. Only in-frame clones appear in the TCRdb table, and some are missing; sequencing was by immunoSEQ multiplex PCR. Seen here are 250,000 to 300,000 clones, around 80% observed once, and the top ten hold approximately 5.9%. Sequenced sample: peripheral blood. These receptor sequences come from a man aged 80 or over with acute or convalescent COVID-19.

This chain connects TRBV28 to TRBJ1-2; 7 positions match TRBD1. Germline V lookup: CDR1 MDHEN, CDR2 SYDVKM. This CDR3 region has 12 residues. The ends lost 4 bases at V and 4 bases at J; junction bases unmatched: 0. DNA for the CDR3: TGTGCCAGCAGTTCAGGGGGCTATGGCTACACCTTC. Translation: CASSSGGYGYTF.

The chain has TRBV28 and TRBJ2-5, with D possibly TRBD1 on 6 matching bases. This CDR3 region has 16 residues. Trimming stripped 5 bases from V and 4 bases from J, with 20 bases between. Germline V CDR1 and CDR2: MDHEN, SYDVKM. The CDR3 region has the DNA TGTGCCAGCAGTCCCCAGGGGTCCGCTAGGGGAGAGACCCAGTACTTC. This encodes CASSPQGSARGETQYF.

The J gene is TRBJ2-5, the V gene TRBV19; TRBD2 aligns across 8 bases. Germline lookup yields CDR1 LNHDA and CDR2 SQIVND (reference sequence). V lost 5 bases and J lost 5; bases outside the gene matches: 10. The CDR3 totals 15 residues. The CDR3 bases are TGTGCCAGTAGTCCTGGCGAGCGGGAGTGGGAGACCCAGTACTTC. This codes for CASSPGEREWETQYF.

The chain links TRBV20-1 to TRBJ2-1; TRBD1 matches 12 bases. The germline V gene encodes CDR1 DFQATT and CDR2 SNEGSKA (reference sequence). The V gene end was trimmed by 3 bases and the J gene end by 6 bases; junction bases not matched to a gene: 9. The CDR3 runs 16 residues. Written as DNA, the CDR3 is TGCAGTGCTAGTCCCATGACGGGACAGGGGGCCAATGAGCAGTTCTTC. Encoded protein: CSASPMTGQGANEQFF.

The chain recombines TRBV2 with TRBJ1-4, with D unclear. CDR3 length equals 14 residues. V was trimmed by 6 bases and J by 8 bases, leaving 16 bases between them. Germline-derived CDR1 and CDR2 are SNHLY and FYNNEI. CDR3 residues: CASSPLVVREKLFF. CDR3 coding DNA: TGTGCCAGCAGCCCCTTGGTAGTGCGAGAAAAACTGTTTTTT.

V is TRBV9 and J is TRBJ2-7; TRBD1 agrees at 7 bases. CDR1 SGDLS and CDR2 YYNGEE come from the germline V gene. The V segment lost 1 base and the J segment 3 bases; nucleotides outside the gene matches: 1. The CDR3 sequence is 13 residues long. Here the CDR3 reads CASSVTGDYEQYF. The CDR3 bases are TGTGCCAGCAGCGTAACAGGGGACTACGAGCAGTACTTC.

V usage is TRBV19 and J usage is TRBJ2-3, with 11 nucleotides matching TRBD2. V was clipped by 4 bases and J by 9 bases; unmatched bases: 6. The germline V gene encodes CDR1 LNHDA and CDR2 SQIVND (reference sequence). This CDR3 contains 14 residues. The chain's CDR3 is CASSTPGTSGTQYF. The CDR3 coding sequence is TGTGCCAGTAGTACGCCCGGGACTAGCGGCACGCAGTATTTT.

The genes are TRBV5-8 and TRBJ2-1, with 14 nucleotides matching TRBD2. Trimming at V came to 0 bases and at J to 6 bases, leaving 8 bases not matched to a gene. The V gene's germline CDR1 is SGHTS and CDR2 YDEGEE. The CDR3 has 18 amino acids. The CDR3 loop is CASSLGTSGGPGGNEQFF. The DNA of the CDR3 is TGTGCCAGCAGCTTGGGGACTAGCGGGGGGCCGGGGGGCAATGAGCAGTTCTTC.